This TCR beta chain was documented in a study of cytomegalovirus exposure and HLA in healthy donors. The study's findings and limits: Three CMV-associated chains proved CMV antigen-specific in vitro.

Profiling relied on immunoSEQ multiplex PCR, and the TCRdb table lists in-frame clones only, not all of them. The repertoire holds 150,000 to 200,000 clones, about 89% seen once, with around 3.1% in the top ten. V lost 4 bases to trimming and J lost 5 bases, with 8 bases between them. Per germline, CDR1 MGHDK and CDR2 SYGVNS. CDR3 length: 12 amino acids. As to this clone: The antigen is undetermined.

This TCR was sampled from a young woman in good health and CMV-seropositive. Sequencing used PBMCs. The rearrangement uses TRBV25-1 and TRBJ2-5; D remains ambiguous. CDR3: CASSAVSETQYF. The CDR3 region has the DNA TGTGCCAGCAGTGCAGTTAGCGAGACCCAGTACTTC.